The entry that follows covers one TCR beta chain sequence. Its specificity is not known. The data derive from a study of T cells after yellow fever vaccination. About the study: With SMART-Seq v4 Ultra Low Input, the fractions containing low cell numbers were prepared. Findings and limits, study-wide: Booster samples showed a return of most primary-vaccination clones (roughly 96% CD4, 70% to 90% CD8). FACS-sorted repertoires might harbor abundant contaminating clonotypes from the bulk population.

Generation of TCR cDNA used 5'RACE template switching (which added a universal primer site and UMIs). TCRdb reanalysed the 5' RACE reads using MiXCR and keeps one entry per CDR3 protein. The table includes 450,000 to 650,000 distinct CDR3 sequences, roughly 22% detected once. V was trimmed by 2 bases and J by 9 bases, leaving 6 bases between them. The CDR3 is made up of 12 amino acids. The germline gives CDR1 SGDLS, CDR2 YYNGEE. The origin of this receptor is a man between 18 and 35 years old who received the YFV17D yellow fever vaccine. The source material was PBMCs, sampled roughly 20 days after the first yellow fever vaccination. This chain uses TRBV9 with TRBJ1-6; no definite D call. The CDR3 region has the DNA TGTGCCAGCAGCGTCCTGGGTTCACCCCTCCACTTT. Translation gives CASSVLGSPLHF.